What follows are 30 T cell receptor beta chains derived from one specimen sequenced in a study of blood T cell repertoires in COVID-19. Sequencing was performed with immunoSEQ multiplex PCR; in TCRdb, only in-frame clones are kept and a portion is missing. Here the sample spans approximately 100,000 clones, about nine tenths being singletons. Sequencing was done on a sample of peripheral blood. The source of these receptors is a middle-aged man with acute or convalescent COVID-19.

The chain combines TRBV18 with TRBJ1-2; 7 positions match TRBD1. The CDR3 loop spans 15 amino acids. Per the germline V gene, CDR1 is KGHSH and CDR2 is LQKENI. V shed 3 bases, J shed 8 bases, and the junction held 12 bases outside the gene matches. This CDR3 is CASSPGLERGPGYTF. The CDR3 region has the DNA TGTGCCAGCTCACCGGGGTTGGAAAGGGGGCCCGGCTACACCTTC.

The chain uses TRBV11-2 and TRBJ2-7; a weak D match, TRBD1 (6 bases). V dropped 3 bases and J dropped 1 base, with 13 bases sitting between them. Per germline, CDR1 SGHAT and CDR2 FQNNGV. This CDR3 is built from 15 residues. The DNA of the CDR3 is TGTGCCAGCAGCTTTCAGATGGGACAATCCTACGAGCAGTACTTC. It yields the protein CASSFQMGQSYEQYF.

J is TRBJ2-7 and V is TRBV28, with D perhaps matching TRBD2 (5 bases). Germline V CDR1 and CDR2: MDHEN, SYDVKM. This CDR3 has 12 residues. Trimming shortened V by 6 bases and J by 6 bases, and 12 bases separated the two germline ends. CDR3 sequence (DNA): TGTGCCAGCAGCTTGCCGGCGGGCGAGCAGTACTTC. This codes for CASSLPAGEQYF.

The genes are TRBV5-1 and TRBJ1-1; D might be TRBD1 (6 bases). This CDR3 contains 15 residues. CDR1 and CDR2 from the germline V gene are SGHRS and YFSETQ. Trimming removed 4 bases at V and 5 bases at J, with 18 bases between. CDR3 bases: TGCGCCAGCAGCCCCCAGGCGGGGGCGAGGACTGAAGCTTTCTTT. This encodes CASSPQAGARTEAFF.

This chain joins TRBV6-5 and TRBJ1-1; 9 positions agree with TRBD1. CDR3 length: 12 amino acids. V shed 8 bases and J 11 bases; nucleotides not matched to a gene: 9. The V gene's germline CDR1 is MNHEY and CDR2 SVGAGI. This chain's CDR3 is CASRDREGRAFF. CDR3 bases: TGTGCCAGCCGGGACAGGGAAGGGAGGGCTTTCTTT.

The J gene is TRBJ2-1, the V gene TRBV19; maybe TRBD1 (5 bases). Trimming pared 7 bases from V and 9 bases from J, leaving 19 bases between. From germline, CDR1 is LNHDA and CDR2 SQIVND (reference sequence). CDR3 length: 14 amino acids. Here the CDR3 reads CASTPGGANREQFF. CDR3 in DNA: TGTGCCAGTACCCCGGGTGGGGCCAATCGTGAGCAGTTCTTC.

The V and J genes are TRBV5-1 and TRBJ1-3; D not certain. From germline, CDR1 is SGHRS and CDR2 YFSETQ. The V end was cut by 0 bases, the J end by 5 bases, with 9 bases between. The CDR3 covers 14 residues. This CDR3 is CASSLERERNTIYF. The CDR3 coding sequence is TGCGCCAGCAGCTTGGAGAGGGAGAGAAACACCATATATTTT. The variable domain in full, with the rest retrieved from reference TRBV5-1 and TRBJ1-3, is KAGVTQTPRYLIKTRGQQVTLSCSPISGHRSVSWYQQTPGQGLQFLFEYFSETQRNKGNFPGRFSGRQFSNSRSEMNVSTLELGDSALYLCASSLERERNTIYFGEGSWLTVV.

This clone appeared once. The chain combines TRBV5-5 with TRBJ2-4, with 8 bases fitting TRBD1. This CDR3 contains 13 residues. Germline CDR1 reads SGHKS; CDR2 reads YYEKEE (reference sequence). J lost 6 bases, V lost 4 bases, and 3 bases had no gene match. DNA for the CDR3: TGTGCCAGCAGCGGACAGGGTGGAAACATTCAGTACTTC. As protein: CASSGQGGNIQYF.

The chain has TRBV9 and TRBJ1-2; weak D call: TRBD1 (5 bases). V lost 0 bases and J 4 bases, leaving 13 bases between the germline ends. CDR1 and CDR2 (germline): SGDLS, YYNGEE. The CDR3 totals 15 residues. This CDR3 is CASSVGWGGGYGYTF. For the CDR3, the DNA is TGTGCCAGCAGCGTAGGTTGGGGCGGGGGCTATGGCTACACCTTC. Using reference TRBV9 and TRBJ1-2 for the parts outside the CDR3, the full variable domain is DSGVTQTPKHLITATGQRVTLRCSPRSGDLSVYWYQQSLDQGLQFLIQYYNGEERAKGNILERFSAQQFPDLHSELNLSSLELGDSALYFCASSVGWGGGYGYTFGSGTRLTVV.

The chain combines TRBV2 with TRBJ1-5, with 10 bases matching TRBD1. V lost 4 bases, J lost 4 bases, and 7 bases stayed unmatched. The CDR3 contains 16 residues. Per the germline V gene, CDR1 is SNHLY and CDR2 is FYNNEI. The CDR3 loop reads CASSGSGTGANQPQHF. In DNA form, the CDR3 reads TGTGCCAGCAGTGGTTCGGGGACAGGGGCGAATCAGCCCCAGCATTTT. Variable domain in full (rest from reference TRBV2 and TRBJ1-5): EPEVTQTPSHQVTQMGQEVILRCVPISNHLYFYWYRQILGQKVEFLVSFYNNEISEKSEIFDDQFSVERPDGSNFTLKIRSTKLEDSAMYFCASSGSGTGANQPQHFGDGTRLSIL.

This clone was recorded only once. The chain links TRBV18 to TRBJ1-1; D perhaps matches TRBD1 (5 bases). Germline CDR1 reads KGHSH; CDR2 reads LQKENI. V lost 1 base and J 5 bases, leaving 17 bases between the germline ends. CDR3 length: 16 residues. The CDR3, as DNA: TGTGCCAGCTCACCACTCTCAGGGACTTTCGGGACTGAAGCTTTCTTT. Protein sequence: CASSPLSGTFGTEAFF.

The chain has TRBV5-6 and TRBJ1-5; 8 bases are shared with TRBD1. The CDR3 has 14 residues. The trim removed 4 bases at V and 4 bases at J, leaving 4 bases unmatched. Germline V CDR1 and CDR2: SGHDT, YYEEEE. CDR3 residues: CASSRTGTNQPQHF. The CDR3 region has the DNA TGTGCCAGCAGCCGGACAGGGACTAATCAGCCCCAGCATTTT.

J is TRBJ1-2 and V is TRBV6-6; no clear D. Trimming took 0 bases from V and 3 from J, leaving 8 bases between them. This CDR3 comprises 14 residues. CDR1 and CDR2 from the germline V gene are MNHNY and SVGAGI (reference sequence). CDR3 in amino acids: CASSYSRADYGYTF. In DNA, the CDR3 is TGTGCCAGCAGTTACTCGAGGGCGGACTATGGCTACACCTTC.

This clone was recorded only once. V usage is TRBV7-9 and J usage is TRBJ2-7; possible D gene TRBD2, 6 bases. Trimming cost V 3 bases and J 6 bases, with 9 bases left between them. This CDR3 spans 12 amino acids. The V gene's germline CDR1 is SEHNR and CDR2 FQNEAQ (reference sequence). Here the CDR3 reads CASSLQGGEQYF. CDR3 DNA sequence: TGTGCCAGCAGCTTGCAGGGAGGCGAGCAGTACTTC.

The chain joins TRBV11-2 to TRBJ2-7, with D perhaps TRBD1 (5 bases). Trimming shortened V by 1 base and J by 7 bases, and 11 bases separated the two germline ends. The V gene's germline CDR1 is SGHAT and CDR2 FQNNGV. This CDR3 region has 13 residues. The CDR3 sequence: CASSLARAREQYF. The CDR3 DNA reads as TGTGCCAGCAGCTTAGCCAGGGCGCGGGAGCAGTACTTC.

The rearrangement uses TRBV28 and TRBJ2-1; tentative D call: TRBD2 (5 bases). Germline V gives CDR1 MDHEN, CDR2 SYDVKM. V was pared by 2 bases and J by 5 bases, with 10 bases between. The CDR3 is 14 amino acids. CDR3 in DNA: TGTGCCAGCAGTTTAGGGTACGGGGACAATGAGCAGTTCTTC. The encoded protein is CASSLGYGDNEQFF.

This chain's CDR3 is CASSARGWGNSQETQYF. The CDR3 nucleotides read TGTGCCAGCAGCGCCAGGGGTTGGGGGAATAGCCAAGAGACCCAGTACTTC. The J gene is TRBJ2-5, the V gene TRBV5-6; tentatively, D is TRBD1 (6 bases). The CDR3 is 17 amino acids. Per germline, CDR1 SGHDT and CDR2 YYEEEE. V was cut by 4 bases and J by 1 base, with 20 bases left in between.

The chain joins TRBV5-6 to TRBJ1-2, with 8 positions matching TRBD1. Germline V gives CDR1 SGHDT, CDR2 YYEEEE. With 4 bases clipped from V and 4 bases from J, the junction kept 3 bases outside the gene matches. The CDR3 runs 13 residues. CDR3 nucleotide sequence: TGTGCCAGCAGCCCGGGGACAGGCTATGGCTACACCTTC. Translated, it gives CASSPGTGYGYTF. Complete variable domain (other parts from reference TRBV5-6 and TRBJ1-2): DAGVTQSPTHLIKTRGQQVTLRCSPKSGHDTVSWYQQALGQGPQFIFQYYEEEERQRGNFPDRFSGHQFPNYSSELNVNALLLGDSALYLCASSPGTGYGYTFGSGTRLTVV.

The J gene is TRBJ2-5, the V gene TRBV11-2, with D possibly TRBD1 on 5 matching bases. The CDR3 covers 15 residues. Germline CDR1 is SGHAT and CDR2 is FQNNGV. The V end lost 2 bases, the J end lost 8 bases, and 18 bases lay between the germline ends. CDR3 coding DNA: TGTGCCAGCAGCTTAAATCAGTTACAGGCAGCAACCCAGTACTTC. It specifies CASSLNQLQAATQYF.

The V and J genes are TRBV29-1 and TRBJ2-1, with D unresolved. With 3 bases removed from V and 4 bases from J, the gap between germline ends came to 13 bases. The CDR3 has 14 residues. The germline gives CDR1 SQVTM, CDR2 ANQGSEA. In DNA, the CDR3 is TGCAGCGTTGATGTAGTTCCACTTTACAATGAGCAGTTCTTC. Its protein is CSVDVVPLYNEQFF.

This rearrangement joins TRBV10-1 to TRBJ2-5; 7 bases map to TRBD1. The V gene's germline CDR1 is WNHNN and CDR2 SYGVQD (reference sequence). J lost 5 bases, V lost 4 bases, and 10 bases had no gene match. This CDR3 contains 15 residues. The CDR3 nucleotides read TGCGCCAGCAGTGGACGGACAGGTGGGGTGGAGACCCAGTACTTC. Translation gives CASSGRTGGVETQYF.

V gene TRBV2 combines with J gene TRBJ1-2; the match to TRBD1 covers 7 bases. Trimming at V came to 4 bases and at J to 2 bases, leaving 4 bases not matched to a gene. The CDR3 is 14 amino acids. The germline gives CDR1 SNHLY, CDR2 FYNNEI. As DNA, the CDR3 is TGTGCCAGCAGTGGACAGGGTTTGAACTATGGCTACACCTTC. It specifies CASSGQGLNYGYTF.

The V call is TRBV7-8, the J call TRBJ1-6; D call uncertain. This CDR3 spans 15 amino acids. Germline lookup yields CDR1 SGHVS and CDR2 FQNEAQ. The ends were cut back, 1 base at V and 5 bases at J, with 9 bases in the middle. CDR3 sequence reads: CASSLGAGNNSPLHF. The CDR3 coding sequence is TGTGCCAGCAGCTTAGGGGCAGGAAATAATTCACCCCTCCACTTT.

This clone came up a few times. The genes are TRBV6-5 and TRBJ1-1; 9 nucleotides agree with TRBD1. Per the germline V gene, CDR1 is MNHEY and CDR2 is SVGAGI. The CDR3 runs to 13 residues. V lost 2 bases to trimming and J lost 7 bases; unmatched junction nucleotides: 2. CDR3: CASSYDRGSEAFF. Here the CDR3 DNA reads TGTGCCAGCAGTTACGACAGGGGGAGTGAAGCTTTCTTT.

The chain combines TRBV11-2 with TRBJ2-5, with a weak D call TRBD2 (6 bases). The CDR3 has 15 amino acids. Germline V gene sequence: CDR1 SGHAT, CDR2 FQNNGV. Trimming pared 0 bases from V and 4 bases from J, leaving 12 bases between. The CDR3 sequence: CASSLERAGGETQYF. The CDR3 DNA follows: TGTGCCAGCAGCTTAGAGCGCGCCGGGGGAGAGACCCAGTACTTC.

CDR3 coding DNA: TGCGCCAGCCGATCCGGGGGGGTGGAAGATACGCAGTATTTT. This encodes CASRSGGVEDTQYF. The V and J genes are TRBV4-1 and TRBJ2-3, with 8 bases that match TRBD2. CDR3 length equals 14 residues. CDR1 and CDR2 from the germline V gene are MGHRA and YSYEKL. Losses at the gene ends were 8 bases for V and 5 bases for J; bases not matched to a gene: 9.

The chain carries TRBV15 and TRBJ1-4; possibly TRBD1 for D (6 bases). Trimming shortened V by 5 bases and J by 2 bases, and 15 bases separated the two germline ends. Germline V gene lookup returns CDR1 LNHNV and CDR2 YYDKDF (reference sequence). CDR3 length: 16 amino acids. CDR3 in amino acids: CATSQGKSTTNEKLFF. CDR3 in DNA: TGTGCCACCAGCCAGGGGAAATCTACGACTAATGAAAAACTGTTTTTT.

DNA of the CDR3: TGTGCCAGCAGCCAAAGGGGCACTAGCGGGGACAATGAGCAGTTCTTC. Residues: CASSQRGTSGDNEQFF. The chain carries TRBV11-3 and TRBJ2-1; 10 nucleotides match TRBD2. CDR1 is SGHNT and CDR2 is YENEEA in the germline V gene. CDR3 length: 16 residues. V dropped 5 bases and J dropped 5; count of bases not matched to a gene: 9. The full variable domain, in which reference TRBV11-3 and TRBJ2-1 provide the parts outside the CDR3, is EAGVVQSPRYKIIEKKQPVAFWCNPISGHNTLYWYLQNLGQGPELLIRYENEEAVDDSQLPKDRFSAERLKGVDSTLKIQPAELGDSAVYLCASSQRGTSGDNEQFFGPGTRLTVL.

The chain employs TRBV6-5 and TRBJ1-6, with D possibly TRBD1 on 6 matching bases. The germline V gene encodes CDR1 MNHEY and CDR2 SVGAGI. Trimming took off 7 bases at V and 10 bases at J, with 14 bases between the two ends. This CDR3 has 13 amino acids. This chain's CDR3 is CASIWSTGSPLHF. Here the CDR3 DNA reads TGTGCCAGCATTTGGTCGACAGGATCACCCCTCCACTTT.

The CDR3 here is CASTSPRTAGYTF. The CDR3 nucleotides read TGTGCCAGCACCTCCCCGCGGACAGCTGGCTACACCTTC. This chain joins TRBV28 and TRBJ1-2, with D possibly being TRBD1 (6 bases). The V end lost 7 bases, the J end lost 7 bases, and 16 bases lay between the germline ends. Germline V gene data show CDR1 as MDHEN and CDR2 as SYDVKM. The CDR3 is 13 amino acids.